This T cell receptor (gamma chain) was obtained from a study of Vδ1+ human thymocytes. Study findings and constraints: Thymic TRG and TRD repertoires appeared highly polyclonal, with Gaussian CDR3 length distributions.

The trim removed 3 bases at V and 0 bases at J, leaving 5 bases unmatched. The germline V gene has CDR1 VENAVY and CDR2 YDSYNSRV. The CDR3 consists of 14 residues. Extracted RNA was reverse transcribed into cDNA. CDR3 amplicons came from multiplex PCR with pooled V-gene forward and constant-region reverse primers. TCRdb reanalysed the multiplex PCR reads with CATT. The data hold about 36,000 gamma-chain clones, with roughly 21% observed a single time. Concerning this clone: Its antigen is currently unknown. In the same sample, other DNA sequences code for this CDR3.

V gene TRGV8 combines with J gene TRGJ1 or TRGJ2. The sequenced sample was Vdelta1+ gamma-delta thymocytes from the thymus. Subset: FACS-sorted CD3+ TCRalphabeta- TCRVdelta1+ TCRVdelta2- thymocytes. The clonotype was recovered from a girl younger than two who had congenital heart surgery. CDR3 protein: CATWDPTNYYKKLF. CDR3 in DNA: TGTGCCACCTGGGATCCGACGAATTATTATAAGAAACTCTTT.